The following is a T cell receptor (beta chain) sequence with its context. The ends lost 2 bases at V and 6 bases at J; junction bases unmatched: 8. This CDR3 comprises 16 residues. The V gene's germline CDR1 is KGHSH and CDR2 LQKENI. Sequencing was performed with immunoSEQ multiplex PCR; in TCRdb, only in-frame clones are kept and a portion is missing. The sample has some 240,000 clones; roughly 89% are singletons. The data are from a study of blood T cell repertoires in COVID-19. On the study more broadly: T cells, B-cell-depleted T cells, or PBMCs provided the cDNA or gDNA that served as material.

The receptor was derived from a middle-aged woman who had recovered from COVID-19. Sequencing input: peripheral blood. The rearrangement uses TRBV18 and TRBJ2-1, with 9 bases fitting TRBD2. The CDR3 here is CASSPLAGGSLNEQFF. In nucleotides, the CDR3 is TGTGCCAGCTCACCATTGGCGGGGGGGAGCCTCAATGAGCAGTTCTTC. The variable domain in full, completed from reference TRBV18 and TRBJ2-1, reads NAGVMQNPRHLVRRRGQEARLRCSPMKGHSHVYWYRQLPEEGLKFMVYLQKENIIDESGMPKERFSAEFPKEGPSILRIQQVVRGDSAAYFCASSPLAGGSLNEQFFGPGTRLTVL.